The 25 T cell receptor beta chains listed next were all sequenced from one sample in a study of T-cell reconstitution after alpha-beta-depleted transplantation in children (dated by TCRdb to the mid-2010s). The treatment or condition label, read with the paper, signifies: allogeneic hematopoietic cell transplantation with graft depleted of TCRalphabeta T cells and CD19 B cells. The library was produced with PCR. The instrument given in TCRdb is Illumina HiSeq 2500. TCR library preparation used molecular barcoding, with unique molecular identifiers applied to normalize quantification of the TCRbeta repertoire. In-frame beta chains were kept once TCRdb had trimmed the public reads at Q25 with fastp and called clones with MiXCR. A single entry per CDR3 protein holds the most common genes and DNA from its merged rows. This sample holds over 150,000 distinct CDR3 sequences; approximately 7% were observed only once. The top ten constitute about 5.9% of the sample.

This specimen was PBMCs, taken before TCRalphabeta/CD19-depleted stem cell transplant. Source of these receptors: a boy younger than 10 with acute lymphoblastic leukemia, due to receive a stem cell transplant.

This clonotype was recorded many times. The J gene is TRBJ2-1, the V gene TRBV2; 7 bases match TRBD2. V was pared by 6 bases and J by 5 bases, with 7 bases of the junction left unmatched. The CDR3 runs 14 residues. Germline V gene data show CDR1 as SNHLY and CDR2 as FYNNEI. CDR3 nucleotide sequence: TGTGCCAGCAGCCAGACTAGCAGTGACAATGAGCAGTTCTTC. Its protein product is CASSQTSSDNEQFF.

This clonotype was recorded at least ten times. The chain joins TRBV29-1 to TRBJ2-7; either TRBD1 or TRBD2 may supply D (5 bases each). The length of the CDR3 is 16 residues. CDR1 SQVTM and CDR2 ANQGSEA come from the germline V gene. Trimming left V 4 bases short and J 2 bases short, with 21 bases between. This CDR3 reads CSVVTTFGGPTYEQYF. DNA for the CDR3: TGCAGCGTTGTCACTACGTTTGGGGGTCCCACCTACGAGCAGTACTTC.

Many counts were recorded for this clonotype. This chain uses TRBV6-5 with TRBJ2-2; D remains unclear. CDR1 is MNHEY and CDR2 is SVGAGI in the germline V gene. The CDR3 spans 14 residues. Between the trimmed V and J ends, which lost 6 bases and 6 bases, there was a span of 14 bases. The CDR3 loop reads CASRSSGIAGELFF. The CDR3 region has the DNA TGTGCCAGCAGGTCCTCGGGTATCGCCGGGGAGCTGTTTTTT.

J is TRBJ2-7 and V is TRBV10-3, with D possibly being TRBD1 (6 bases). V gave up 10 bases and J gave up 4 bases, with 11 bases separating them. The germline V gene has CDR1 ENHRY and CDR2 SYGVKD. The CDR3 consists of 11 residues. CDR3 bases: TGTGCCACTAGGGGGAATTACGAGCAGTACTTC. Translated: CATRGNYEQYF.

The sample holds many counts of this clonotype. This chain uses TRBV27 with TRBJ2-5, with D possibly TRBD1 on 6 matching bases. CDR3 length: 12 residues. Germline assignment: CDR1 MNHEY and CDR2 SMNVEV (reference sequence). V shed 5 bases and J shed 3 bases, with 7 bases lying between them. CDR3 nucleotide sequence: TGTGCCAGCAGTCAGGGGAAAGAGACCCAGTACTTC. Its protein is CASSQGKETQYF.

This clonotype was recorded at least ten times. In DNA form, the CDR3 reads TGTGCCAGCAGCGGAAACAGGTCAGATACGCAGTATTTT. Translation gives CASSGNRSDTQYF. The rearrangement uses TRBV9 and TRBJ2-3; a weak D match, TRBD1 (5 bases). With 3 bases removed from V and 4 bases from J, the gap between germline ends came to 9 bases. Germline V CDR1 and CDR2: SGDLS, YYNGEE. The CDR3 sequence is 13 residues long.

This clonotype occurred many times. The rearrangement joins TRBV2 to TRBJ2-3, with TRBD1 matching over 8 bases. The ends lost 6 bases at V and 2 bases at J; junction bases unmatched: 4. Germline V gene lookup returns CDR1 SNHLY and CDR2 FYNNEI. The CDR3 is 14 residues long. The chain's CDR3 is CASRGDRTTDTQYF. The CDR3 DNA is TGTGCCAGCAGGGGGGACAGGACCACAGATACGCAGTATTTT. The complete variable domain, with remaining parts taken from reference TRBV2 and TRBJ2-3, reads EPEVTQTPSHQVTQMGQEVILRCVPISNHLYFYWYRQILGQKVEFLVSFYNNEISEKSEIFDDQFSVERPDGSNFTLKIRSTKLEDSAMYFCASRGDRTTDTQYFGPGTRLTVL.

This rearrangement joins TRBV20-1 to TRBJ2-5, with 10 bases fitting TRBD2. The germline V gene encodes CDR1 DFQATT and CDR2 SNEGSKA (reference sequence). Germline trimming cut 3 bases from V and 2 bases from J; bases unmatched to any gene: 9. The CDR3 covers 16 residues. The CDR3 DNA reads TGCAGTGCTAGGACCGCCACTAGCGGGGTACAAGAGACCCAGTACTTC. Translation: CSARTATSGVQETQYF.

This clonotype was picked up many times. The chain uses TRBV7-9 and TRBJ2-7, with D possibly matching TRBD2 (6 bases). The CDR3 sequence is 15 residues long. The V gene's germline CDR1 is SEHNR and CDR2 FQNEAQ (reference sequence). V lost 8 bases and J 1 base, leaving 18 bases between the germline ends. The CDR3 DNA follows: TGTGCCAGCGAATATCTTAGCGGAGGGTCCTACGAGCAGTACTTC. Protein: CASEYLSGGSYEQYF. The complete variable domain, with remaining parts taken from reference TRBV7-9 and TRBJ2-7, reads DTGVSQNPRHKITKRGQNVTFRCDPISEHNRLYWYRQTLGQGPEFLTYFQNEAQLEKSRLLSDRFSAERPKGSFSTLEIQRTEQGDSAMYLCASEYLSGGSYEQYFGPGTRLTVT.

This clonotype has at least ten counts. V gene TRBV10-3 combines with J gene TRBJ2-7; possible D gene TRBD1, 6 bases. The germline V gene encodes CDR1 ENHRY and CDR2 SYGVKD. The CDR3 length is 18 residues. The V end lost 0 bases, the J end lost 3 bases, and 21 bases lay between the germline ends. The CDR3 region has the DNA TGTGCCATCAGTGAGTCAAAGAACCGGGACATCCGGTACTACGAGCAGTACTTC. Its translation is CAISESKNRDIRYYEQYF.

The chain recombines TRBV28 with TRBJ1-4, with a weak D call TRBD1 (5 bases). Trimming took off 4 bases at V and 10 bases at J, with 16 bases between the two ends. CDR1 is MDHEN and CDR2 is SYDVKM in the germline V gene. The CDR3 contains 14 residues. The CDR3 loop reads CASSWSGFNGKLFF. Here the CDR3 DNA reads TGTGCCAGCAGTTGGTCAGGGTTTAACGGAAAACTGTTTTTT.

This clonotype was counted at least ten times. V gene TRBV7-8 combines with J gene TRBJ2-7; 7 bases are shared with TRBD2. The CDR3 spans 13 residues. Losses at the gene ends were 5 bases for V and 5 bases for J; bases not matched to a gene: 6. From germline, CDR1 is SGHVS and CDR2 FQNEAQ. CDR3 in amino acids: CASSPPRGDEQYF. In DNA form, the CDR3 reads TGTGCCAGCAGCCCCCCCCGGGGGGACGAGCAGTACTTC.

This clonotype was recorded many times. This rearrangement joins TRBV25-1 to TRBJ2-7; 7 positions agree with TRBD2. CDR1 is MGHDK, CDR2 SYGVNS, per germline. This CDR3 comprises 14 residues. V dropped 2 bases and J dropped 3; count of bases not matched to a gene: 4. The CDR3 protein is CASSEAGDYYEQYF. CDR3 sequence (DNA): TGTGCCAGCAGTGAAGCGGGGGACTACTACGAGCAGTACTTC.

This clonotype occurred a few times. The chain uses TRBV5-1 and TRBJ2-3; 8 bases agree with TRBD2. Germline V gene data show CDR1 as SGHRS and CDR2 as YFSETQ. The CDR3 runs 14 residues. Trimming cost V 4 bases and J 4 bases; bases outside gene matches: 5. The CDR3, as DNA: TGCGCCAGCAGCCCCGGGGGGGGGTCAGATACGCAGTATTTT. Translated: CASSPGGGSDTQYF.

At least ten counts were recorded for this clonotype. This chain links TRBV29-1 with TRBJ2-7; 9 nucleotides line up with TRBD1. The CDR3 is made up of 14 amino acids. Looked up from germline, CDR1 is SQVTM and CDR2 is ANQGSEA. V was clipped by 1 base and J by 7 bases; unmatched bases: 8. The CDR3 DNA reads as TGCAGCGTTGAAGTCCCGGGACAGGGTGGAGAGCAGTACTTC. It translates to CSVEVPGQGGEQYF.

Many counts were recorded for this clonotype. The chain combines TRBV7-6 with TRBJ1-6, with D unclear. The germline V and J ends were trimmed by 1 base and 8 bases, with 9 bases remaining between them. This CDR3 contains 14 residues. Per germline, CDR1 SGHVS and CDR2 FNYEAQ. The CDR3 loop is CASSLEADHSPLHF. The CDR3 bases are TGTGCCAGCAGCTTAGAGGCTGACCATTCACCCCTCCACTTT.

This clonotype has ten or more counts. This chain joins TRBV28 and TRBJ2-3; 8 bases fit TRBD1. The CDR3 spans 15 residues. Unmatched junction bases numbered 3, after V lost 2 bases and J lost 2 bases. Germline CDR1 MDHEN, CDR2 SYDVKM. CDR3 nucleotide sequence: TGTGCCAGCAGTTTAACAGGGGGGACCACAGATACGCAGTATTTT. Protein sequence: CASSLTGGTTDTQYF.

This clonotype has more than one count but fewer than ten. The chain carries TRBV19 and TRBJ2-1; D gene uncertain. V lost 1 base and J 4 bases, leaving 11 bases between the germline ends. CDR3 length: 15 residues. CDR1 is LNHDA, CDR2 SQIVND, per germline (reference sequence). The CDR3 here is CASSIGRSPYNEQFF. The CDR3 DNA sequence: TGTGCCAGTAGTATAGGACGGAGTCCATACAATGAGCAGTTCTTC.

This clonotype was counted a few times. The chain couples TRBV10-3 to TRBJ1-6; D gene ambiguous. The V gene's germline CDR1 is ENHRY and CDR2 SYGVKD. The CDR3 sequence is 16 residues long. Trimming removed 0 bases from V and 7 bases from J, with 13 bases in between. Here the CDR3 reads CAISESSPEMNSPLHF. The CDR3 nucleotides read TGTGCCATCAGTGAGTCCTCGCCTGAGATGAATTCACCCCTCCACTTT.

This clonotype has ten or more counts. The chain recombines TRBV12-3 or TRBV12-4 with TRBJ2-1; the D is unclear. V gave up 1 base and J gave up 10 bases, with 8 bases separating them. The CDR3 covers 12 residues. Here the CDR3 reads CASSLGLVEQFF. The CDR3 DNA reads as TGTGCCAGCAGTTTAGGGCTAGTGGAGCAGTTCTTC.

The V gene is TRBV4-3, the J gene TRBJ2-7; 10 nucleotides line up with TRBD1. This CDR3 has 15 amino acids. Germline V lookup: CDR1 LGHNA, CDR2 YSLEER. The V and J ends lost 0 bases and 4 bases, in that order; junction bases with no gene match: 3. In nucleotides, the CDR3 is TGCGCCAGCAGCCAAGATGCGGGACAGGGGTACGAGCAGTACTTC. Translation: CASSQDAGQGYEQYF.

This clonotype was detected many times. The CDR3 loop reads CASHRGRQETQYF. CDR3 coding DNA: TGTGCCAGCCATCGGGGGCGCCAAGAGACCCAGTACTTC. The chain employs TRBV2 and TRBJ2-5; D could derive from TRBD1 or TRBD2 (6 bases each). Trimming shortened V by 8 bases and J by 1 base, and 11 bases separated the two germline ends. The CDR3 contains 13 residues. Germline values: CDR1 SNHLY, CDR2 FYNNEI. Full variable domain (remainder filled in from reference TRBV2 and TRBJ2-5): EPEVTQTPSHQVTQMGQEVILRCVPISNHLYFYWYRQILGQKVEFLVSFYNNEISEKSEIFDDQFSVERPDGSNFTLKIRSTKLEDSAMYFCASHRGRQETQYFGPGTRLLVL.

Judged by abundance, this clonotype is medium-sized. This chain links TRBV7-9 with TRBJ2-1; D possibly corresponds to TRBD2 (6 bases). Germline assignment: CDR1 SEHNR and CDR2 FQNEAQ (reference sequence). This CDR3 has 17 amino acids. The V end was cut by 5 bases, the J end by 0 bases, with 17 bases between. CDR3 nucleotide sequence: TGTGCCAGCAGCCCCGGGCGGGGCGGTGGCTCCTACAATGAGCAGTTCTTC. It yields the protein CASSPGRGGGSYNEQFF.

The sample holds a few counts of this clonotype. The rearrangement links TRBV27 to TRBJ2-3, with TRBD1 matching over 7 bases. The CDR3 spans 14 residues. The junction had 6 bases not matched to a gene; V was cut back by 8 bases and J by 1 base. Germline V CDR1 and CDR2: MNHEY, SMNVEV (reference sequence). CDR3 DNA sequence: TGTGCCAGCCGCTGTACAGGGGGCACAGATACGCAGTATTTT. Its protein is CASRCTGGTDTQYF.

J is TRBJ2-4 and V is TRBV7-9, with D perhaps being TRBD1 or TRBD2 (6 bases each). The CDR3 totals 15 residues. CDR1 and CDR2 (germline): SEHNR, FQNEAQ (reference sequence). V was clipped by 1 base and J by 7 bases, with 14 bases between them. CDR3 sequence (DNA): TGTGCCAGCAGCTTAGTGGGGGGCCAGGTGAACATTCAGTACTTC. Amino acid sequence: CASSLVGGQVNIQYF.